This T cell receptor (beta chain) came from a study of blood T cells in healthy people across ages. Trimming at V came to 2 bases and at J to 1 base, leaving 12 bases not matched to a gene. The CDR3 runs to 20 residues. The V gene's germline CDR1 is LNHNV and CDR2 YYDKDF (reference sequence). A J-beta primer mix and a sample-barcoded 5' primer were used in a second PCR of about 7 to 12 cycles. A single record per CDR3 protein comes from TCRdb applying MiXCR to the 5' RACE reads. The sample includes 700,000 to 850,000 distinct CDR3 sequences, 53% seen only once; the top ten take roughly 37%. The clonotype comes from an elderly man in good health. The source material was blood. The chain employs TRBV15 and TRBJ2-1; 12 bases match TRBD2. CDR3 protein: CATSRRSLAGGPGSYNEQFF. CDR3 DNA sequence: TGTGCCACCAGCAGACGCAGCCTAGCGGGAGGGCCCGGGTCCTACAATGAGCAGTTCTTC.